The rows below give T cell receptor beta chains drawn from one sample of a study of T cell repertoires in cytomegalovirus infection. TCRdb used MiXCR to reprocess the reads, holding one entry per CDR3 protein. The table includes about 570,000 distinct CDR3 sequences, 40% detected once. Which antigens these TCRs recognize remains unknown. The input for sequencing was cultured PBMCs, taken from culture after CMV antigen stimulation. Receptor source: a human donor in good health (CMV status not recorded). Some clones in this sample may be carry-over from other donors' samples. CDR3s include the opening cysteine and the closing phenylalanine or tryptophan. A D gene is named only where the DNA matches it firmly. Size tells how often a clone was seen (once, few, many) or the class of an expanded clone, and some rows leave it out.

once,TRBV12-3/TRBV12-4,TRBJ2-3,TRBD1,TGTGCCAGCAGTAAGGGGTTGGGGACAGGGGCGGCTCATACGCAGTATTTT,CASSKGLGTGAAHTQYF
-,TRBV7-2,TRBJ1-3,-,TGTGCCAGCAGCTTCATCCTTAGCTCTGGAAACACCATATATTTT,CASSFILSSGNTIYF
few,TRBV20-1,TRBJ1-2,-,TGCAGTGCTAGGGGGTCCGCGGGTGGCTACACCTTC,CSARGSAGGYTF
few,TRBV12-3/TRBV12-4,TRBJ1-5,TRBD1,TGTGCCAGCAATCCGGGACAGGGGGTTAATCAGCCCCAGCATTTT,CASNPGQGVNQPQHF
few,TRBV7-2,TRBJ2-1,TRBD2,TGTGCCAGCGGGGCGGGGGGGGTCAATGAGCAGTTCTTC,CASGAGGVNEQFF
-,TRBV2,TRBJ2-3,TRBD2,TGTGCCAGCGGACTGGCGGGAGGAGCAGGTGATACGCAGTATTTT,CASGLAGGAGDTQYF
-,TRBV20-1,TRBJ2-5,TRBD2,TGCAGTGCTAGTGACTCCGGGACTAGTATGGAGACCCAGTACTTC,CSASDSGTSMETQYF
-,TRBV7-9,TRBJ1-3,-,TGTGCCAGCAGCGCAAGGGACGGTGGAAACACCATATATTTT,CASSARDGGNTIYF
-,TRBV7-9,TRBJ2-7,-,TGTGCCAGCTCTCACTGGGACAACTATTACGAGCAGTACTTC,CASSHWDNYYEQYF
-,TRBV19,TRBJ2-3,TRBD2,TGTGCCAGTACAACCGGGGGGGCACCCCATCCAGATACGCAGTATTTT,CASTTGGAPHPDTQYF
few,TRBV27,TRBJ2-7,TRBD2,TGTGCCAGCAGTGGCATTCGGACTAGCGGGACGTACGAGCAGTACTTC,CASSGIRTSGTYEQYF
-,TRBV20-1,TRBJ2-3,-,TGCAGTTCCCTGTCAGGGACGGAGATCACAGATACGCAGTATTTT,CSSLSGTEITDTQYF
few,TRBV7-2,TRBJ1-1,-,TGTGCCAGCAGCTTAGTAGGGAGTCAGTACACTGAAGCTTTCTTT,CASSLVGSQYTEAFF
-,TRBV7-2,TRBJ2-3,TRBD2,TGTGCCAGCAGCTGGGACTACCGATCGGGGGTGACGCAGTATTTT,CASSWDYRSGVTQYF
-,TRBV7-2,TRBJ2-2,TRBD2,TGTGCCAGCATCCTAGCGGGAGGGCCCTACACCGGGGAGCTGTTTTTT,CASILAGGPYTGELFF
few,TRBV12-3/TRBV12-4,TRBJ2-3,-,TGTGCCAGCAGTTTCTTTTACGGGGCTAGCACAGATACGCAGTATTTT,CASSFFYGASTDTQYF
few,TRBV6-5,TRBJ1-1,-,TGTGCCAGCAGTTACCCGGGACACTCCGAGGCTTTCTTT,CASSYPGHSEAFF
few,TRBV27,TRBJ1-2,TRBD1,TGTGCCAGCAGTCCAGGACAGGGGCTCGCCTATGGCTACACCTTC,CASSPGQGLAYGYTF
-,TRBV28,TRBJ2-3,-,TGTGCCAGCGCAGACCCAGACAGGCAGAGCACAGATACGCAGTATTTT,CASADPDRQSTDTQYF
few,TRBV7-8,TRBJ2-1,TRBD1,TGTGCCAGCAGCTACGGACAGGGGCTCTACAATGAGCAGTTCTTC,CASSYGQGLYNEQFF
-,TRBV6-8,TRBJ2-1,TRBD2,TGTGCCAGCAGTTACGCACTAGCGGGAGTAACGGGTGAGCAGTTCTTC,CASSYALAGVTGEQFF
-,TRBV6-1,TRBJ2-1,TRBD2,TGTGCCAGCAGTTACAATTGGGAAGCTAGCGGGAATGAGCAGTTCTTC,CASSYNWEASGNEQFF
-,TRBV25-1,TRBJ2-3,-,TGTGCCAGCAGTGAATATGACGCGGATCCTAGCACAGATACGCAGTATTTT,CASSEYDADPSTDTQYF
-,TRBV7-6,TRBJ1-1,-,TGTGCCAGCAGCACCACGCGGTCCACTGAAGCTTTCTTT,CASSTTRSTEAFF
many,TRBV7-2,TRBJ2-1,-,TGTGCCAGCAGCTTGCACAATCCCGCTTACAATGAGCAGTTCTTC,CASSLHNPAYNEQFF
-,TRBV6-1,TRBJ2-5,-,TGTGCCAGCACCCCTCCCCGGGGGACACAAGACGGCGTGACCCAGTACTTC,CASTPPRGTQDGVTQYF
-,TRBV5-3,TRBJ1-2,-,TGTGCCAGCCGCCGCGACTTCGTTTTGGGCTACACCTTC,CASRRDFVLGYTF
-,TRBV7-2,TRBJ2-1,TRBD2,TGTGCCAGCAGCCCGGGGACTAGCGAATACAATGAGCAGTTCTTC,CASSPGTSEYNEQFF
-,TRBV20-1,TRBJ1-3,-,TGCAGTGCTCCCGGGACAGGAAACACCATATATTTT,CSAPGTGNTIYF
few,TRBV20-1,TRBJ2-3,-,TGCAGTGCTAGAGTTGGGAAGGGCACAGATACGCAGTATTTT,CSARVGKGTDTQYF
few,TRBV7-9,TRBJ2-1,TRBD1,TGTGCCAGCAGCGCAACCGGGACAGACTACAATGAGCAGTTCTTC,CASSATGTDYNEQFF
few,TRBV7-6,TRBJ2-1,-,TGTGCCAGCAGCTTAGCCTCGGGGACTCGACGCCGAGGAAGGGAGCAGTTCTTC,CASSLASGTRRRGREQFF
few,TRBV11-2,TRBJ2-3,-,TGTGCCAGCAGCTTCCGAGGAAGGGGCGTCACAGATACGCAGTATTTT,CASSFRGRGVTDTQYF
-,TRBV5-6,TRBJ2-2,TRBD1,TGTGCCAGCAGCACACAGCTATGGGACAGACAAGGGGAGCTGTTTTTT,CASSTQLWDRQGELFF
-,TRBV19,TRBJ1-5,-,TGTGCCAGTAGTATAGATAACCAGCCCCAGCATTTT,CASSIDNQPQHF
-,TRBV10-3,TRBJ1-1,-,TGTGCCACGACTCGACAGGAGGACACTGAAGCTTTCTTT,CATTRQEDTEAFF
-,TRBV7-2,TRBJ1-6,TRBD1,TGTGCCAGCAGTCCCGCCGGGACAGGGTATAATTCACCCCTCCACTTT,CASSPAGTGYNSPLHF
few,TRBV4-1,TRBJ1-5,-,TGTGCCAGCAGCCAAGATAGCGGCGGAAATCAGCCCCAGCATTTT,CASSQDSGGNQPQHF
-,TRBV7-9,TRBJ2-5,-,TGTGCCAGCAGCCCAACCCCCCAACAGAGACATATCCAAGAGACCCAGTACTTC,CASSPTPQQRHIQETQYF
-,TRBV10-3,TRBJ2-7,TRBD1,TGTGCCATCAGTGGGACAGGGAACGAGCAGTACTTC,CAISGTGNEQYF
-,TRBV7-6,TRBJ2-4,-,TGTGCCAGCAGCCAGGGGGGGGGCTGGACCAAAAACATTCAGTACTTC,CASSQGGGWTKNIQYF
-,TRBV20-1,TRBJ2-3,-,TGCAGTGCTGTCCGGGACACTTCGCCAGATACGCAGTATTTT,CSAVRDTSPDTQYF
-,TRBV7-2,TRBJ2-3,-,TGTGCCAGCAGCCTAACGACTGGGGTGGGCACAGATACGCAGTATTTT,CASSLTTGVGTDTQYF
few,TRBV6-1,TRBJ1-4,TRBD1,TGTGCCAGCAGTGGGGCGCCGGGACAGGGTGTGGAAAAACTGTTTTTT,CASSGAPGQGVEKLFF
-,TRBV19,TRBJ1-4,-,TGTGCCAGTAGCTACAGGAAGGGTGAAAAACTGTTTTTT,CASSYRKGEKLFF
-,TRBV4-2,TRBJ2-7,-,TGTGCCAGCAGCCAAGAGGGGGAAGTGGCCATCCCGGCCTACGAGCAGTACTTC,CASSQEGEVAIPAYEQYF
-,TRBV7-6,TRBJ2-1,TRBD2,TGTGCCAGCAGCTTACTAGCGGGGGAGCTCCTCCCCAATGAGCAGTTCTTC,CASSLLAGELLPNEQFF
-,TRBV7-2,TRBJ2-1,TRBD2,TGTGCCAGCAGCTCGGGACTAGTCGGTGAGCAGTTCTTC,CASSSGLVGEQFF
-,TRBV20-1,TRBJ2-7,-,TGCAGTGCTATCGACGAGGGAAGCCACCCAGGCTACGAGCAGTACTTC,CSAIDEGSHPGYEQYF
-,TRBV7-3,TRBJ2-6,TRBD2,TGTGCCAGCAGCTTACGGGGGGTATCTGGGGCCAACGTCCTGACTTTC,CASSLRGVSGANVLTF
few,TRBV7-6,TRBJ2-7,-,TGTGCCAGCAGCTTAGGGCAAATTTTCGGTGTTACCTACGAGCAGTACTTC,CASSLGQIFGVTYEQYF
few,TRBV7-9,TRBJ2-3,TRBD2,TGTGCCAGCAGCGCGGGGACTAGCGATACGCAGTATTTT,CASSAGTSDTQYF
-,TRBV6-8,TRBJ2-2,TRBD2,TGTGCCAGCAATGGCGGGGGGGCCATAAACACCGGGGAGCTGTTTTTT,CASNGGGAINTGELFF
-,TRBV6-1,TRBJ1-1,-,TGTGCTAGCCACTTAAACACTGAAGCTTTCTTT,CASHLNTEAFF